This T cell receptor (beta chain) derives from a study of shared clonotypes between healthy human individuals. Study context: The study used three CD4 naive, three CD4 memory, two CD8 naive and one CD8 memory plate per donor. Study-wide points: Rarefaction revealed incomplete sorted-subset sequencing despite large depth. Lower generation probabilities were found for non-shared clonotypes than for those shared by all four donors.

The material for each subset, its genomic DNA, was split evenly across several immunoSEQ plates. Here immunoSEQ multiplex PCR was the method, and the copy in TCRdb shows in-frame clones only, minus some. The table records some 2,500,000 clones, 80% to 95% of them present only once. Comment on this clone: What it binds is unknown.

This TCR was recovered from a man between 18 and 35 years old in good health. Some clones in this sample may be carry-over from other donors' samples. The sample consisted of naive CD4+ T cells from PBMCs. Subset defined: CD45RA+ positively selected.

The CDR3 bases are TGTGCCAGTATGGGGCAGGGGGGCACCGGGGAGCTGTTTTTT. Protein sequence: CASMGQGGTGELFF. The gene calls are TRBV19 and TRBJ2-2; D possibly corresponds to TRBD1 (7 bases). The CDR3 totals 14 residues. Looked up from germline, CDR1 is LNHDA and CDR2 is SQIVND (reference sequence). Trimming stripped 7 bases from V and 4 bases from J, with 13 bases between.